What follows describes a single T cell receptor beta chain. Its cognate antigen has yet to be identified. Per-nucleotide qualities are absent, and no much larger clonotype sits a single base away. The sample originates from a study of OX40 agonist ivuxolimab in advanced cancers. Broadly, across the study: Ivuxolimab was a fully human IgG2 agonistic monoclonal antibody targeting the costimulatory receptor OX40 (CD134). Intravenous ivuxolimab was administered to patients every 2 weeks at six dose levels: 0.01, 0.1, 0.3, 1.5, 3 and 10 mg/kg. Among the roughly 52 dose-escalation patients, around 20 had hepatocellular carcinoma, roughly 15 melanoma, 9 renal cell carcinoma and 9 head and neck cancer. A male proportion of under 85% and a mean age of about 60 years, ranging from 23 to 79, were recorded for the dose-escalation cohort. Prior anti-PD-1, anti-PD-L1 or anti-CTLA-4 therapy was permitted, and checkpoint inhibitors had been received by less than 45% of dose-escalation patients. Partial responses occurred in three dose-escalation patients: two with cutaneous melanoma and one with hepatocellular carcinoma. Peripheral TCRbeta sequencing was intended to test whether TCR sequence diversity was altered and clonal T-cell expansion was caused by ivuxolimab. The paper describes the monotherapy dose-escalation part (N of about 55 patients) of the phase I trial of ivuxolimab.

Broader findings and caveats from the paper: After ivuxolimab, more expanded clones were found on average in CD8+ T cells than in CD4+ T cells. The antigen specificity of the clonally expanded peripheral T cells was not determined. Low levels of normalized T-cell clonal expansion were also seen in some patients who did not respond. At doses from 0.1 to 3.0 mg/kg, clonal expansion was seen in both CD4+ and CD8+ blood T cells between baseline and week 6. In the 0.1-3.0 mg/kg groups, partial responders were among the patients with the lowest normalized peripheral clonal expansion, particularly in CD8+ T cells.

Patients with a history of autoimmune disease or receiving systemic immunosuppression were excluded from the trial. Peripheral blood for TCR sequencing was collected from all dose cohorts at baseline, on cycle 4 day 1, and on cycle 7 day 1. The samples were drawn from a first-in-human, open-label, multicenter phase I dose-escalation trial of ivuxolimab. Adults with locally advanced or metastatic melanoma, renal cell carcinoma, hepatocellular carcinoma or head and neck squamous cell carcinoma were enrolled in the trial. Before TCR sequencing, CD4+ T cells and CD8+ T cells were sorted from peripheral blood as separate populations. For sequencing of the TCRbeta CDR3 region, genomic DNA was extracted from the sorted cells. TCRbeta CDR3 regions were sequenced using the immunoSEQ Assay. This is the immuneACCESS table as TCRdb keeps it, with only in-frame sequences that have V and J called. A part of the clones is gone; compared with another copy, unresolved V genes explain less than half, and the rest is unexplained. Counted in this sample were fewer than 80,000 clones; less than 90% of them appeared once. The top ten clonotypes cover around 0.7% of the sample.

The clonotype was recovered from an adult with an advanced solid tumor such as melanoma, head and neck, liver or kidney cancer. Sequencing used CD4+ or CD8+ T cells sorted from blood, obtained in a trial of the OX40 agonist ivuxolimab.

CDR3 protein: CASSPPGQGALRETQYF. The nucleotide sequence is given as TGTGCCAGCTCACCTCCGGGACAGGGGGCCCTCCGGGAGACCCAGTACTTC. The chain links TRBV18 with TRBJ2-5; TRBD1 aligns with 12 central bases. Reading the germline V gene gives CDR1 KGHSH and CDR2 LQKENI. Compared with germline, V lacks 3 bases and J lacks 5 bases; bases without a gene match: 10. The CDR3 measures 17 amino acids from cysteine to phenylalanine. The only DNA kept is the CDR3, 51 bases in frame from the first base.